This T cell receptor (beta chain) derives from a study of blood T cell repertoires in COVID-19. Study context: Samples representing acute and convalescent COVID-19 were sourced from the United States, Italy and Spain. Sample material is recorded as cDNA or gDNA derived from T cells, B-cell-depleted T cells, or PBMCs.

Libraries were prepared by immunoSEQ multiplex PCR; TCRdb keeps only in-frame clonotypes and omits some of them. Among 130,000 or so clones listed, 65% to 85% were seen once. CDR1 is SGHKS, CDR2 YYEKEE, per germline (reference sequence). Trimming pared 4 bases from V and 5 bases from J, leaving 9 bases between. This CDR3 is 12 amino acids long. Specimen: peripheral blood. This TCR derives from a woman aged 80 or over with acute or convalescent COVID-19. The rearrangement links TRBV5-5 to TRBJ1-1; D not certain. This chain's CDR3 is CASSPIRTEAFF. The CDR3 bases are TGTGCCAGCAGCCCCATCAGGACTGAAGCTTTCTTT.